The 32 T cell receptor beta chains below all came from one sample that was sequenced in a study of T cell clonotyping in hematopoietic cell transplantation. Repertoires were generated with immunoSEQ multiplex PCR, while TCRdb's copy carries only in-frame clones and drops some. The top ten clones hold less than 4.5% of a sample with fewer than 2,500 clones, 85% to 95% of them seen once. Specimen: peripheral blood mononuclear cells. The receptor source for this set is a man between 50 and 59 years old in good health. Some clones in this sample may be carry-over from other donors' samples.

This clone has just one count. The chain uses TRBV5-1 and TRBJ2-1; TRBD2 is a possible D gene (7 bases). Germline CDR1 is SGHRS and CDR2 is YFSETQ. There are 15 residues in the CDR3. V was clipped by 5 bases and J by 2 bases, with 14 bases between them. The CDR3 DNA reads TGCGCCAGCAGAGAATGGGGGGGCCCCTACAATGAGCAGTTCTTC. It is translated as CASREWGGPYNEQFF. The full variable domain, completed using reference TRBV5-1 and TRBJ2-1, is KAGVTQTPRYLIKTRGQQVTLSCSPISGHRSVSWYQQTPGQGLQFLFEYFSETQRNKGNFPGRFSGRQFSNSRSEMNVSTLELGDSALYLCASREWGGPYNEQFFGPGTRLTVL.

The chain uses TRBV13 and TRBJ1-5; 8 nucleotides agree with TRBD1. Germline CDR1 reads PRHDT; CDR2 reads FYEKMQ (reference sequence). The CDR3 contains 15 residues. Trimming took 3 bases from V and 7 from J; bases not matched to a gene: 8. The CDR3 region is CASSLAGTGPQPQHF. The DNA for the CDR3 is TGTGCCAGCAGCTTGGCCGGGACAGGTCCCCAGCCCCAGCATTTT.

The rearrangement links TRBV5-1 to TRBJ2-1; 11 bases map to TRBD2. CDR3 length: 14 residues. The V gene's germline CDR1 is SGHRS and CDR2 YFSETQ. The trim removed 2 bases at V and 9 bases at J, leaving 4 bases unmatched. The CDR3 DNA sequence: TGCGCCAGCAGCTTTTCTAGCGGGGGGTCTGAGCAGTTCTTC. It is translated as CASSFSSGGSEQFF.

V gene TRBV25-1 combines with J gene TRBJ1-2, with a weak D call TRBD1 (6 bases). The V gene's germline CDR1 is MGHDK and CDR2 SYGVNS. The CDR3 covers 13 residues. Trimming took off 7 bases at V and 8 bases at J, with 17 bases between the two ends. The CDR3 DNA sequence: TGTGCCAGCACTTATGGCGGACAGCAGGGCTACACCTTC. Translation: CASTYGGQQGYTF.

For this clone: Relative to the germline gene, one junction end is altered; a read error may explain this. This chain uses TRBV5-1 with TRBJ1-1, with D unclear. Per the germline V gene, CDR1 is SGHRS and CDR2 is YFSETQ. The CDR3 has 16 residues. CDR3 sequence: CASSLDPILPSEYSFF. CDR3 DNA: TGCGCCAGCAGCTTGGATCCGATACTTCCCTCAGAATACTCCTTTTTT.

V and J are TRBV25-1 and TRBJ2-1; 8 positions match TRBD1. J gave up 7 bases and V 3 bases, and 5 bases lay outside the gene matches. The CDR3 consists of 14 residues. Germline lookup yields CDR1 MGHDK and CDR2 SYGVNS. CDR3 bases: TGTGCCAGCAGTGAGACAGGGGCCAGGAATGAGCAGTTCTTC. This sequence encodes CASSETGARNEQFF.

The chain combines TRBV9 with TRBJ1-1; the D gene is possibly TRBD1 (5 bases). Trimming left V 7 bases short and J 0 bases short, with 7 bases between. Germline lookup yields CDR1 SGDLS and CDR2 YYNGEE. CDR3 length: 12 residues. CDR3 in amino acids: CASGALNTEAFF. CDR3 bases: TGTGCCAGCGGGGCCTTGAACACTGAAGCTTTCTTT.

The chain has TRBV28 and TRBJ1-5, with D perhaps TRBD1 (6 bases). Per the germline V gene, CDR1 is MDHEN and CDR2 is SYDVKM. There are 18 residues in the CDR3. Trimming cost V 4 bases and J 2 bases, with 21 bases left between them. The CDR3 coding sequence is TGTGCCAGCAGTTCCCTAGACAGGAATGACTTTGGCAATCAGCCCCAGCATTTT. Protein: CASSSLDRNDFGNQPQHF. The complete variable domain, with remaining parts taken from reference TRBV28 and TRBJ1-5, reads DVKVTQSSRYLVKRTGEKVFLECVQDMDHENMFWYRQDPGLGLRLIYFSYDVKMKEKGDIPEGYSVSREKKERFSLILESASTNQTSMYLCASSSLDRNDFGNQPQHFGDGTRLSIL.

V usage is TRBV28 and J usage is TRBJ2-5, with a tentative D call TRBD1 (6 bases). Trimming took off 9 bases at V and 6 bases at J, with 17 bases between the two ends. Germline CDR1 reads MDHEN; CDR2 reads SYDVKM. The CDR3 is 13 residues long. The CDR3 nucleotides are TGTGCCAGAAAGACCGGGACAATGAAGACCCAGTACTTC. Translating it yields CARKTGTMKTQYF.

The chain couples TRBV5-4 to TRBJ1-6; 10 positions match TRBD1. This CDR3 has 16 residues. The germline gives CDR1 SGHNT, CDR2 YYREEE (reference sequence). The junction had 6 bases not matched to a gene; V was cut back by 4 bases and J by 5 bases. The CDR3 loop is CASSPGTGANNSPLHF. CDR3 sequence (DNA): TGTGCCAGCAGCCCCGGGACAGGGGCGAATAATTCACCCCTCCACTTT.

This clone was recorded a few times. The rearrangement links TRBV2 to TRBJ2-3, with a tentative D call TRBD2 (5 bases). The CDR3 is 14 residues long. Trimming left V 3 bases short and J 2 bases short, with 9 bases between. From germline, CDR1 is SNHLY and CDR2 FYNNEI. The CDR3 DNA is TGTGCCAGCAGTGAGGGTAGCGCCACAGATACGCAGTATTTT. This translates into CASSEGSATDTQYF.

CDR3 protein: CASSRGSVYEQYF. As DNA, the CDR3 is TGTGCCAGTAGTCGAGGGTCTGTCTACGAGCAGTACTTC. This chain joins TRBV19 and TRBJ2-7; the D gene is possibly TRBD2 (5 bases). Trimming shortened V by 5 bases and J by 3 bases, and 11 bases separated the two germline ends. CDR1 is LNHDA, CDR2 SQIVND, per germline (reference sequence). The CDR3 length is 13 residues.

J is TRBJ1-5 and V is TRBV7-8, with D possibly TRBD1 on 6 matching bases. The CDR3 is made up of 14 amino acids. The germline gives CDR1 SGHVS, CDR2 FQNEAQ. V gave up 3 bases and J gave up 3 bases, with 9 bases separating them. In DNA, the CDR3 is TGTGCCAGCAGCTTTGGACAGACCAATCAGCCCCAGCATTTT. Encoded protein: CASSFGQTNQPQHF.

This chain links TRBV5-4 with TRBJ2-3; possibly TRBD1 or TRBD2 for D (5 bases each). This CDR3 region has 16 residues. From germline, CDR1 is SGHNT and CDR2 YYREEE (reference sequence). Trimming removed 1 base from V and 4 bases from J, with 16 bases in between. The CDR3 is CASSLYRGAEADTQYF. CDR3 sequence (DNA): TGTGCCAGCAGCTTGTATAGAGGGGCGGAAGCAGATACGCAGTATTTT.

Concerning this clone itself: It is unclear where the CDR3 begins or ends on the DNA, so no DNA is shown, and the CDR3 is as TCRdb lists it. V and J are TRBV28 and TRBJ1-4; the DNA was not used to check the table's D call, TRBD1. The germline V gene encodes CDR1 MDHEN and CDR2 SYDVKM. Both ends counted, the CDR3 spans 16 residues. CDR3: CASSFLRFGQGEKLFF.

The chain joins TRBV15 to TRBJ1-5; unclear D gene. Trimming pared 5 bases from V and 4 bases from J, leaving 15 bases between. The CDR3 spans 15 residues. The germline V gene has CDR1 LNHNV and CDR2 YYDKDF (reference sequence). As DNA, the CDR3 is TGTGCCACCAGCCCCCCCGATAGGGCTAATCAGCCCCAGCATTTT. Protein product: CATSPPDRANQPQHF. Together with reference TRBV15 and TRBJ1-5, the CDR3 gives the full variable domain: DAMVIQNPRYQVTQFGKPVTLSCSQTLNHNVMYWYQQKSSQAPKLLFHYYDKDFNNEADTPDNFQSRRPNTSFCFLDIRSPGLGDTAMYLCATSPPDRANQPQHFGDGTRLSIL.

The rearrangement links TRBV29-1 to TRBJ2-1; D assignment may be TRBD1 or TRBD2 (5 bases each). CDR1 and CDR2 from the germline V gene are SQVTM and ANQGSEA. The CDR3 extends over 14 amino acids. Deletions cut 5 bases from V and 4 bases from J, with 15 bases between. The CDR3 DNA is TGCAGCGTTCATAGGGGCGGGTTTTACAATGAGCAGTTCTTC. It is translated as CSVHRGGFYNEQFF.

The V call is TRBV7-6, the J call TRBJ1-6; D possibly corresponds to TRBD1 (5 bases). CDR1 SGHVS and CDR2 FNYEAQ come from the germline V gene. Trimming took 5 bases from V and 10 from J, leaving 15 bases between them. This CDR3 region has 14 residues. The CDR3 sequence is CASSRGPRDSPLHF. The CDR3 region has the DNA TGTGCCAGCAGCCGTGGGCCCCGGGACTCACCCCTCCACTTT.

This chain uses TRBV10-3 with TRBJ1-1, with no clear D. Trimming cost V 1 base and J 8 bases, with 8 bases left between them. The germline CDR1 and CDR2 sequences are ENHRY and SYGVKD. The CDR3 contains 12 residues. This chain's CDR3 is CAISEYGEEAFF. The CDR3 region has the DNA TGTGCCATCAGTGAGTATGGGGAGGAAGCTTTCTTT.

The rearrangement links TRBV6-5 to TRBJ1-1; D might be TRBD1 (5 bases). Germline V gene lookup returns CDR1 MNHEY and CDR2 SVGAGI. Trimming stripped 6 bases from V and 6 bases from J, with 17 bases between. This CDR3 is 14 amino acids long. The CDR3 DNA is TGTGCCAGCAGCTACGGTGAGGGGCGTGCTGAAGCTTTCTTT. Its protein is CASSYGEGRAEAFF.

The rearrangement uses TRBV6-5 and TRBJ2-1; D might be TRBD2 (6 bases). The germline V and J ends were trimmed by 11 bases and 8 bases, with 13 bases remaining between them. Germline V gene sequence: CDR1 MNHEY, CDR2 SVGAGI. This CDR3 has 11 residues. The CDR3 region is CASRRGDEQFF. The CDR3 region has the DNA TGTGCCTCCAGGAGGGGCGATGAGCAGTTCTTC.

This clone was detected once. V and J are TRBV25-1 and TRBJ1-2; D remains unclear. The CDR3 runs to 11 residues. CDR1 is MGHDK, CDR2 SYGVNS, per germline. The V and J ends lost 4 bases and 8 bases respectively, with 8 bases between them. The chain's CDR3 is CASSVARGYTF. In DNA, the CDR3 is TGTGCCAGCAGTGTCGCTCGCGGCTACACCTTC.

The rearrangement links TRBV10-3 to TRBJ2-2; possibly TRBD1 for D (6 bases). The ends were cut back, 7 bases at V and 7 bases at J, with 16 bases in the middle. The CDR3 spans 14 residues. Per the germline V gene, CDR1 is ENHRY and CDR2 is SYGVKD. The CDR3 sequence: CAITRDINGGELFF. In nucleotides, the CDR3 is TGTGCCATCACCCGGGACATAAATGGCGGGGAGCTGTTTTTT.

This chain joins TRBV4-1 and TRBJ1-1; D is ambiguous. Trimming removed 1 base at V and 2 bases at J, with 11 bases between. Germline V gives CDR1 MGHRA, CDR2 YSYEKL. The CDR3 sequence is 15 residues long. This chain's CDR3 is CASSQGRELNTEAFF. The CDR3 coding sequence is TGCGCCAGCAGCCAAGGAAGGGAACTAAACACTGAAGCTTTCTTT.

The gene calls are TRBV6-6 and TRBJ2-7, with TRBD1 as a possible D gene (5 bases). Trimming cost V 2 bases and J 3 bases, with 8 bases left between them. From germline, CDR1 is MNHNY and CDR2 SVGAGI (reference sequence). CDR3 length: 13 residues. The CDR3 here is CASSYDRNYEQYF. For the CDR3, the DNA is TGTGCCAGCAGTTACGACAGAAACTACGAGCAGTACTTC.

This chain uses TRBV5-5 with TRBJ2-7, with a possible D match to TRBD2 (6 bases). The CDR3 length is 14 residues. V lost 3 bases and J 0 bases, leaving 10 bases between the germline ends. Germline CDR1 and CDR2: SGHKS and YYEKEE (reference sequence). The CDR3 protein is CASSSWGGSYEQYF. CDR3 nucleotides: TGTGCCAGCAGCTCCTGGGGAGGCTCCTACGAGCAGTACTTC.

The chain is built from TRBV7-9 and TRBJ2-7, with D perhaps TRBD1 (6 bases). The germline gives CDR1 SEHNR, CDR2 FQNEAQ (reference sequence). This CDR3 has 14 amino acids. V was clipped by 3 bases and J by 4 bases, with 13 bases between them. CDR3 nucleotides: TGTGCCAGCAGCTTGCAGGGGCCGTATTACGAGCAGTACTTC. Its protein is CASSLQGPYYEQYF.

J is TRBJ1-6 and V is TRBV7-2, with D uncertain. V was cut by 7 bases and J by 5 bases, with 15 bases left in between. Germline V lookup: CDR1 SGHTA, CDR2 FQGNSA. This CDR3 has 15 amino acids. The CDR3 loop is CASTPNPADNSPLHF. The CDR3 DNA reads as TGTGCCAGCACCCCCAATCCGGCAGATAATTCACCCCTCCACTTT.

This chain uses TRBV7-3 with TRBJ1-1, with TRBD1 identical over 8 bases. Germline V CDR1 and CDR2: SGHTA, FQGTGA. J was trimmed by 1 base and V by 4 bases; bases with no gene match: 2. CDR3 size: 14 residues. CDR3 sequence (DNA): TGTGCCAGCAGCTACGGACAGGGGAACACTGAAGCTTTCTTT. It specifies CASSYGQGNTEAFF.

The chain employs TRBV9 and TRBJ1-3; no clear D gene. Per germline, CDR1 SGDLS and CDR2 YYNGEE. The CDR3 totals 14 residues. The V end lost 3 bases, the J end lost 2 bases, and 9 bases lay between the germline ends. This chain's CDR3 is CASSESRAGNTIYF. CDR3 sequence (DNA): TGTGCCAGCAGCGAATCAAGGGCTGGAAACACCATATATTTT.

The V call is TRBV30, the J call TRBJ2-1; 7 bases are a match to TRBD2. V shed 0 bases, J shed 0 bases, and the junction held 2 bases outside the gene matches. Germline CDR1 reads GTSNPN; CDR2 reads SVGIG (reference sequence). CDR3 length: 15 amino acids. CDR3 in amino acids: CAWSVGGSSYNEQFF. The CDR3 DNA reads TGTGCCTGGAGTGTTGGCGGGAGCTCCTACAATGAGCAGTTCTTC.

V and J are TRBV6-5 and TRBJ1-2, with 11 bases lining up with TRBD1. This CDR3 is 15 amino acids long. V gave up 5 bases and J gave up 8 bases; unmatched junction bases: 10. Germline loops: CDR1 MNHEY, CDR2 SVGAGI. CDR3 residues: CASSRGWTGGVGYTF. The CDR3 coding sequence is TGTGCCAGCAGTCGGGGGTGGACAGGGGGCGTGGGCTACACCTTC.